This paragraph reports one T cell receptor beta chain. Its cognate antigen has yet to be identified. No base qualities exist here, and no much larger clone lies one base off it. The cohort consisted of 650 to 850 healthy bone marrow donors. Cohort members were all nominally healthy when sampled, although unrecorded immune exposures were likely present. The donor was CMV seronegative and was included in the group of approximately 350 seronegative cohort members. A peripheral blood sample was provided by each donor, and peripheral blood mononuclear cells were used for TCR beta sequencing. Genomic DNA was extracted from the blood cell samples with the Qiagen DNeasy Blood Extraction Kit. The data derive from a study of cytomegalovirus exposure and HLA in healthy donors (dated by TCRdb to 2015 to 2018). At the level of the whole study: An earlier analysis of several hundred of the donors reported approximately 270 Gb of sequence data and some 120 million unique TCR beta sequences from 150 million to 200 million T cells. HLA typing included class I and class II loci at four-digit resolution. A handful of DR-DQ haplotypes were treated as single units for association and clustering because of strong linkage in the cohort. A later genetic analysis used genome-wide SNP genotypes for 398 of the 666 donors, treating that subset as a discovery cohort. Every repertoire in the discovery cohort had been generated on one and the same sequencing platform. In addition to the first cohort of 500 to 850 subjects, a separate validation cohort of around 110 different subjects was used. Donor age, sex, ethnicity and CMV serostatus were compiled alongside the repertoire data. In the later analysis, no new phenotypic data were used to find candidate immune exposures; instead, reliance was placed on TCR beta sequences and their occurrence across donors. A later analysis re-analyzed previously published TCR beta repertoires from 666 donors and added high-resolution HLA genotyping to study TCR occurrence patterns. An early release that covered around 590 HLA-typed donors contained about 300 gigabases of sequencing data and roughly 84 million unique TCR sequences. The study was designed to test whether signatures of past pathogen exposure could be identified by cataloging public T cell receptors. To predict cytomegalovirus infection status, the study combined high-throughput TCR immunosequencing, statistical association of individual TCRs with disease status, and machine learning. Of the roughly 400 genotyped donors, around 81% fell in the genetic ancestry cluster associated with self-reported Caucasian donors. Using immunosequencing, the study profiled T cell repertoires from about 650 subjects and related those repertoires to cytomegalovirus serostatus. An earlier analysis of fewer than 750 of the donors used high-throughput TCR beta sequencing to judge whether each TCR beta V gene segment behaved as functional or pseudogenic. Among around 400 genotyped donors of the cohort, an average of roughly 240,000 unique TCR beta nucleotide sequences were sequenced per donor, 15% to 20% of them non-productive. Typing coverage varied by locus: about 620-640 donors for A, B, C, DRB1 and DQB1; some 520 for DQA1; some 610 for DPA1; under 490 for DPB1. Broader findings and caveats from the paper: Only TCR beta chains were sequenced in this cohort, and the absence of alpha or paired-chain data limited detectable features. Cytomegalovirus status was reported to be diagnosed by the classifier with high specificity and sensitivity in both the original and validation cohorts. Because counts were too low, roughly 17 rarely observed V segments, including chromosome 9 orphons, were left out of the earlier analysis of a few hundred of the donors. A later analysis reported that several top co-occurrence clusters appeared linked to parvovirus B19, influenza, CMV and Epstein-Barr virus. A later analysis associated about 18,000 TCR beta sequences with specific HLA alleles at a false discovery rate of 0.05. A later genetic analysis reported fewer N-insertions in productive TCRs among donors in an Asian-associated ancestry cluster than the roughly 620-donor mean. In vitro tests confirmed that a few of the cytomegalovirus-associated TCR beta chains recognize cytomegalovirus antigens. Across donors, most TCR sequences were observed very rarely, whereas some public TCRs were present in many individuals. In the study, approximately 160 TCR beta chains were listed as associated with cytomegalovirus. The authors suggested that the approach could potentially be generalized to other disease states and immunological phenotypes. Presence/absence analyses assumed roughly uniform sequencing depth across donors, an assumption that may not hold. Because the 87-base-pair reads could not distinguish some IMGT-functional V segments, including TRBV6-2 and TRBV6-3, those segments were excluded. In a later analysis, most CMV-associated TCR beta chains were found to appear HLA-restricted, with HLA associations seemingly driven largely by CMV exposure. In a later analysis, the rate of TCR association differed among HLA loci, with DRB1 alleles having the most associated TCRs and HLA-C alleles having the fewest. Compared with equally common non-associated chains, HLA-associated TCR beta chains in a later analysis were more clonally expanded and had lower generation probabilities. Correlated functional status among segregating V segments might reflect linkage disequilibrium, but an unknown experimental factor could not be ruled out. Broadly in line with IMGT annotations, most TCR beta V segments showed up in productive rearrangements about 87% or about 30% of the time in an earlier analysis of under 700 of the donors. Because some donors lacked HLA typing at each locus, the association tests relied only on the typed subset. In a later genetic analysis, a missense DCLRE1C variant was associated with V-gene and J-gene trimming of TCR beta chains, and the association was replicated in an independent cohort. The only immune exposure information available for the cohort was CMV serostatus. A cluster of highly shared sequence variants was judged likely to be a technical artifact of the sequencing pipeline. Strong co-occurrence of HLA alleles, especially DR and DQ, made assigning TCR associations to individual alleles difficult. A further reported finding was that TCR beta sequences accurately predicted the HLA-A and HLA-B alleles for most subjects in the first cohort.

Trimming accounts for 5 bases at V and 6 bases at J, while the number of junction bases matched to no gene is 9. CDR1 and CDR2 (SGHAT, FQNNGV) derive from the germline V gene. The CDR3 sequence holds 14 residues, the cysteine and phenylalanine included. Here the CDR3 DNA is all that survives: 42 bases in frame from base 1. The method behind the library was the immunoSEQ multiplex PCR assay. For the multiplex PCR, a mixture combining 60 forward primers for TCR Vbeta segments and 13 reverse primers for TCR Jbeta segments was used. Amplification of the CDR3 region of rearranged TCR beta genes was performed with a multiplex PCR assay on genomic DNA. The amplified TCR beta libraries were sequenced on the Illumina HiSeq System as 87-base-pair reads. The source study handled its data this way. In a later analysis, 70 million to 95 million unique TCR beta chains were counted across the roughly 610 repertoires, and around 10 million of these chains were shared by at least two donors. To remove PCR and sequencing errors, raw reads were error-corrected and collapsed into unique sequences using a nearest-neighbor algorithm that merged closely related sequences. V, D and J gene segments were assigned by aligning CDR3 sequences to IMGT reference sequences. For a sequence to be retained, a match of at least six nucleotides was required to both a V gene segment and a J gene segment. A rearrangement was called productive if the CDR3 had no stop codons and remained in frame with V and J, and every other rearrangement was called non-productive. CDR3 was defined according to IMGT convention as the region running from the second conserved V-encoded cysteine to the conserved J-encoded phenylalanine. The earlier analysis of about 590 of the donors excluded sequences that lacked an unambiguous match to a single V gene segment. In an earlier analysis of 450 to 700 of the donors, V segments were called functional above 56.7% productive rearrangements and were called segregating when the between-donor standard deviation exceeded 5%. A statistical classification framework was built for diagnosing cytomegalovirus status from the catalog of TCR beta chain sequences. In a later analysis, TCR nucleotide sequences were compared against IMGT/GENE-DB human TR gene sequences so that V and J genes could be assigned. A later analysis assigned CDR3 sequences and most-parsimonious VDJ recombination scenarios with the TCRdist pipeline. In a later analysis, each TCR beta chain was defined by its CDR3 amino acid sequence together with its V-gene family, and reads without a unique V-gene family were excluded. To address suspected cross-contamination and a sequencing artifact, a later analysis removed roughly 580 highly shared, low-generation-probability nucleotide sequences. For each public chain, a later analysis derived a clonal expansion index from normalized ranks of inferred template counts within each repertoire. A later analysis computed generation probabilities with a VDJ recombination model fitted to out-of-frame rearrangements, and checked the results against IGoR. In a later analysis, hypergeometric tests were used to score TCR-TCR, TCR-HLA and TCR-CMV co-occurrence, with a repertoire-size bias correction applied to TCR pairs. False discovery rates were estimated in a later analysis by permuting HLA or CMV assignments 20 times. A later analysis grouped co-occurring TCRs with DBSCAN, adding TCRdist sequence similarity when clustering within HLA-allele-positive subsets. Repertoires with fewer than 30,000 or more than 120,000 public chains, plus five repertoires with anomalous nucleotide sharing, were excluded from co-occurrence clustering. Held by TCRdb, this immuneACCESS table contains in-frame sequences only and omits some clones. Under half of the omission traces to an unresolved V gene where checked; the cause of the rest is unknown. The DNA gave D and trimming, while V, J and clone size come from that table. The sample records nearly 110,000 clones, 80% to 90% of which are singletons. The ten largest account for 1.6% of the sample.

Material for sequencing was PBMCs. The TCR comes from a man in his forties or fifties in good health and CMV-seronegative. The chain is encoded by TRBV11-2 joined to TRBJ1-1, and TRBD1 matches 7 of the central bases. The CDR3 region has the sequence CASSQYRGEAEAFF. In nucleotides, the sequence is TGTGCCAGCAGCCAATACAGGGGTGAGGCTGAAGCTTTCTTT. The reference TRBV11-2 and TRBJ1-1 proteins fill in what lies around the CDR3, so the full variable domain reads EAGVAQSPRYKIIEKRQSVAFWCNPISGHATLYWYQQILGQGPKLLIQFQNNGVVDDSQLPKDRFSAERLKGVDSTLKIQPAKLEDSAVYLCASSQYRGEAEAFFGQGTRLTVV.